These 16 T cell receptor beta chains originate from one sample sequenced in a study of T cell responses to AZD1222 COVID-19 vaccine. Clones were read by immunoSEQ multiplex PCR, and TCRdb kept only the in-frame ones, dropping some. The table records 140,000 to 150,000 clones, 92% of them present only once. The specimen was peripheral blood, collected on day 0 of AZD1222 vaccination. The receptor set was obtained from an adult in good health.

J is TRBJ2-3 and V is TRBV5-1; 11 nucleotides match TRBD1. The V and J ends lost 0 bases and 4 bases, in that order; junction bases with no gene match: 4. Germline V lookup: CDR1 SGHRS, CDR2 YFSETQ. CDR3 size: 16 residues. In nucleotides, the CDR3 is TGCGCCAGCAGCTTGGCAGGACAGGGGGCTCCAGATACGCAGTATTTT. Translation gives CASSLAGQGAPDTQYF.

J is TRBJ2-1 and V is TRBV23-1, with unresolved D. TRBV23-1 is an ORF; its function is uncertain. The ends were cut back, 2 bases at V and 5 bases at J, with 16 bases in the middle. The CDR3 totals 16 residues. The CDR3 DNA is TGCGCCAGCAGTCAAGAGTTGCCTGCTAATCACAATGAGCAGTTCTTC. Its protein is CASSQELPANHNEQFF.

A remark on this clone: This specimen includes other DNA sequences encoding the same CDR3. The V call is TRBV10-1, the J call TRBJ1-1; tentatively, D is TRBD1 (6 bases). CDR1 is WNHNN, CDR2 SYGVQD, per germline (reference sequence). This CDR3 is built from 12 residues. Trimming stripped 3 bases from V and 5 bases from J, with 7 bases between. The CDR3 reads CASSEQGTEAFF. The CDR3 nucleotides are TGCGCCAGCAGTGAACAGGGTACTGAAGCTTTCTTT.

This chain links TRBV6-1 with TRBJ1-6; a weak D match, TRBD1 (6 bases). V lost 0 bases and J lost 4, with 7 bases in between. This CDR3 spans 15 amino acids. The germline CDR1 and CDR2 sequences are MNHNS and SASEGT. The DNA of the CDR3 is TGTGCCAGCAGTGAAGCAGGACAGTATAATTCACCCCTCCACTTT. This sequence encodes CASSEAGQYNSPLHF.

The chain uses TRBV4-2 and TRBJ1-2; D remains unclear. V lost 1 base and J 4 bases, leaving 19 bases between the germline ends. Germline V gene sequence: CDR1 LGHNA, CDR2 YNFKEQ. This CDR3 is 17 amino acids long. As DNA, the CDR3 is TGTGCCAGCAGCCAAGGTCCTTTAGGATTGGGGAGCTATGGCTACACCTTC. Translated, it gives CASSQGPLGLGSYGYTF.

V is TRBV24-1 and J is TRBJ2-7; possible D gene TRBD1, 6 bases. This CDR3 region has 14 residues. V shed 12 bases and J shed 3 bases, with 20 bases lying between them. Germline V lookup: CDR1 KGHDR, CDR2 SFDVKD. CDR3 amino acids: CAVTTGKPDYEQYF. Written as DNA, the CDR3 is TGTGCCGTAACCACAGGGAAACCCGACTACGAGCAGTACTTC.

The table lists this clone with a count of one. V is TRBV5-1 and J is TRBJ1-3; 8 nucleotides align to TRBD1. Germline trimming cut 4 bases from V and 0 bases from J; bases unmatched to any gene: 9. Per the germline V gene, CDR1 is SGHRS and CDR2 is YFSETQ. This CDR3 is built from 17 residues. CDR3 coding DNA: TGCGCCAGCAGCCCACACCGGGACAGGAGCTCTGGAAACACCATATATTTT. Amino acids: CASSPHRDRSSGNTIYF.

The table lists this clone with a count of one. The chain is built from TRBV29-1 and TRBJ2-6, with TRBD2 as a possible D gene (5 bases). The CDR3 sequence is 14 residues long. Trimming pared 4 bases from V and 4 bases from J, leaving 11 bases between. Germline V lookup: CDR1 SQVTM, CDR2 ANQGSEA. CDR3: CSVGRDIGANVLTF. In DNA form, the CDR3 reads TGCAGCGTTGGACGGGATATAGGGGCCAACGTCCTGACTTTC.

This clone showed up just once. The chain is built from TRBV6-6 and TRBJ2-2; TRBD2 matches at 8 bases. Germline V gene sequence: CDR1 MNHNY, CDR2 SVGAGI (reference sequence). The CDR3 is 16 amino acids. Germline trimming cut 5 bases from V and 3 bases from J; bases unmatched to any gene: 8. CDR3 residues: CASSNILAEDTGELFF. As DNA, the CDR3 is TGTGCCAGCAGTAACATACTAGCGGAAGACACCGGGGAGCTGTTTTTT.

For the CDR3, the DNA is TGCGCCAGCAGCCCCGGGGGCTACTCCTACGAGCAGTACTTC. This sequence encodes CASSPGGYSYEQYF. V gene TRBV4-3 combines with J gene TRBJ2-7, with D possibly called TRBD1 or TRBD2 (6 bases each). V shed 4 bases and J shed 0 bases, with 10 bases lying between them. CDR3 length: 14 residues. Per germline, CDR1 LGHNA and CDR2 YSLEER.

This chain connects TRBV27 to TRBJ1-4; no reliable D call. The CDR3 consists of 14 residues. V gave up 3 bases and J gave up 4 bases, with 9 bases separating them. In germline, CDR1 is MNHEY, CDR2 SMNVEV (reference sequence). CDR3 residues: CASSFGYRNEKLFF. The CDR3 DNA reads TGTGCCAGCAGTTTTGGTTACCGTAATGAAAAACTGTTTTTT.

In DNA, the CDR3 is TGTGCCAGCAGTCTTGCGGCCGGGACAGAGGTGAATGGCTACACCTTC. Protein sequence: CASSLAAGTEVNGYTF. The chain carries TRBV28 and TRBJ1-2; 7 bases are a match to TRBD1. J gave up 6 bases and V 5 bases, and 15 bases lay outside the gene matches. Germline-derived CDR1 and CDR2 are MDHEN and SYDVKM. CDR3 length: 16 amino acids.

V and J are TRBV18 and TRBJ2-2; D remains ambiguous. The CDR3 has 14 residues. Trimming shortened V by 3 bases and J by 0 bases, and 5 bases separated the two germline ends. The germline V gene has CDR1 KGHSH and CDR2 LQKENI. The CDR3 loop reads CASSPGTNTGELFF. CDR3 coding DNA: TGTGCCAGCTCACCGGGCACGAACACCGGGGAGCTGTTTTTT.

This chain uses TRBV3-1 (or the pseudogene TRBV3-2) with TRBJ1-2; 7 bases align to TRBD1. The germline V gene encodes CDR1 LGHDT and CDR2 YNNKEL (reference sequence). The CDR3 runs 13 residues. The trim removed 3 bases at V and 7 bases at J, leaving 5 bases unmatched. CDR3 sequence (DNA): TGTGCCAGCAGCCATAGGGCAGGGGGTGGCTACACCTTC. It encodes CASSHRAGGGYTF.

The genes are TRBV7-3 and TRBJ2-1, with TRBD2 matching over 10 bases. This CDR3 region has 15 residues. Trimming removed 6 bases from V and 6 bases from J; junction bases left unmatched: 8. The germline V gene encodes CDR1 SGHTA and CDR2 FQGTGA. CDR3 amino acids: CASRSTSGKINEQFF. The CDR3 nucleotides are TGTGCCAGCAGGTCCACTAGCGGGAAGATCAATGAGCAGTTCTTC.

This clone came up once. The chain joins TRBV10-1 to TRBJ2-7, with 7 positions matching TRBD2. The CDR3 length is 14 residues. Unmatched junction bases numbered 8, after V lost 9 bases and J lost 0 bases. Germline V gives CDR1 WNHNN, CDR2 SYGVQD (reference sequence). CDR3 loop: CASGEASGSYEQYF. The DNA for the CDR3 is TGCGCCAGTGGGGAGGCTAGCGGCTCCTACGAGCAGTACTTC.